This record covers a single T cell receptor beta chain. The entry originates in a study of blood T cell repertoires in COVID-19. Study-level background: The samples span acute and convalescent COVID-19 from the United States, Italy and Spain.

Method: immunoSEQ multiplex PCR; TCRdb's copy keeps in-frame clones and lacks some. The sample records about 170,000 clones, around 90% being singletons. Germline assignment: CDR1 SGDLS and CDR2 YYNGEE. Trimming removed 4 bases from V and 7 bases from J; junction bases left unmatched: 9. The CDR3 extends over 15 amino acids. V gene TRBV9 combines with J gene TRBJ2-1; TRBD1 aligns across 9 bases. Specimen: peripheral blood. The sequence was obtained from an elderly woman with COVID-19, enrolled during active disease. The CDR3 reads CASSLRDRVINEQFF. The CDR3 nucleotides are TGTGCCAGCAGCCTCCGGGACAGGGTTATTAATGAGCAGTTCTTC.